This T cell receptor beta chain was captured in a study of cytomegalovirus exposure and HLA in healthy donors. Study-wide context: There were roughly 110 million unique TCR beta sequences, drawn from around 180 million T cells, in an earlier analysis.

Study results and limitations: The Asian-associated ancestry cluster reportedly had fewer N-insertions than the approximately 670-donor mean in a later analysis.

Germline assignment: CDR1 SNHLY and CDR2 FYNNEI. This CDR3 has 17 amino acids. Germline trimming cut 2 bases from V and 1 base from J; bases unmatched to any gene: 7. Use of 60 Vbeta and 13 Jbeta primers characterized the PCR. The repertoire was sequenced with immunoSEQ multiplex PCR; TCRdb's copy has only in-frame clones and lacks some. The sample has roughly 150,000 clones; around 75% are singletons. Comment on this clone: What it recognizes is unknown.

The specimen sequenced was PBMCs. This receptor was taken from a man aged 18 to 30 in good health and CMV-seropositive. This rearrangement joins TRBV2 to TRBJ1-5; 8 bases agree with TRBD1. The CDR3 region is CASSERQGSISNQPQHF. DNA of the CDR3: TGTGCCAGCAGTGAACGACAGGGGTCGATCAGCAATCAGCCCCAGCATTTT.